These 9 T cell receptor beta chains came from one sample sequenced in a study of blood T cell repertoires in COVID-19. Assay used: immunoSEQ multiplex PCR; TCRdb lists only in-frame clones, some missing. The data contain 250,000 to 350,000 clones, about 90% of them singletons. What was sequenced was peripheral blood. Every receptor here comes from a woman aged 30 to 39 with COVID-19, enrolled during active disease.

CDR3 sequence reads: CATSRRTSYGYTF. As DNA, the CDR3 is TGTGCCACCAGCCGCCGGACATCCTATGGCTACACCTTC. The genes are TRBV15 and TRBJ1-2; tentative D call: TRBD1 (5 bases). Trimming stripped 5 bases from V and 4 bases from J, with 11 bases between. The germline CDR1 and CDR2 sequences are LNHNV and YYDKDF (reference sequence). The CDR3 loop spans 13 amino acids.

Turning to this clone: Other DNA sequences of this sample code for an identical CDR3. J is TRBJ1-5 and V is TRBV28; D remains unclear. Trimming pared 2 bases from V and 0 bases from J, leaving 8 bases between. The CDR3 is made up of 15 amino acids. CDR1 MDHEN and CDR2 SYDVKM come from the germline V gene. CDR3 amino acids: CASSLPGGSNQPQHF. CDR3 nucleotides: TGTGCCAGCAGTTTACCCGGTGGTAGCAATCAGCCCCAGCATTTT.

CDR3 residues: CAWTRPGTGNTEAFF. As DNA, the CDR3 is TGTGCCTGGACTCGTCCCGGGACAGGAAACACTGAAGCTTTCTTT. The chain uses TRBV30 and TRBJ1-1, with 8 bases that match TRBD1. Germline CDR1 is GTSNPN and CDR2 is SVGIG (reference sequence). This CDR3 region has 15 residues. Trimming cost V 4 bases and J 2 bases; bases outside gene matches: 9.

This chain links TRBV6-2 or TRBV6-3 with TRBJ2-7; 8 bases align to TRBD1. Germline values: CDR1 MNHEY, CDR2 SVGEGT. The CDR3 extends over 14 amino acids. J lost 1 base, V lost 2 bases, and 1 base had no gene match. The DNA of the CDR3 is TGTGCCAGCAGTTACACAGGGGGATCCTACGAGCAGTACTTC. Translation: CASSYTGGSYEQYF.

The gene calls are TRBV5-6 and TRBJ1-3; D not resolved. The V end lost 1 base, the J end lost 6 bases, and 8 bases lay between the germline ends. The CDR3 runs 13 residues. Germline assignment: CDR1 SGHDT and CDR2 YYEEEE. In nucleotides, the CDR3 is TGTGCCAGCAGCTTGTACGGGGAAAACACCATATATTTT. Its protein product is CASSLYGENTIYF.

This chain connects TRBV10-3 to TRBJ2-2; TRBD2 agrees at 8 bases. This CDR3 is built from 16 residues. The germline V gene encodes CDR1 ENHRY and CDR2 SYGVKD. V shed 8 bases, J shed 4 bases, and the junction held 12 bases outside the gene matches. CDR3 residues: CAIAPVKREFTGELFF. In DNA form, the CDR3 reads TGTGCCATCGCCCCCGTCAAGCGGGAGTTCACCGGGGAGCTGTTTTTT.

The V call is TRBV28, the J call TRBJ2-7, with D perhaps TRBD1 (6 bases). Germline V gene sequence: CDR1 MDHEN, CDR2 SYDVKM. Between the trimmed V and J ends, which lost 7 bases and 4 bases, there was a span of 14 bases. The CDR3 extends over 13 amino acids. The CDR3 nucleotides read TGTGCCAGCATCAATGGGGGCCATTACGAGCAGTACTTC. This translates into CASINGGHYEQYF.

CDR3 residues: CASRETTDRTQYGYF. The CDR3 DNA is TGTGCCAGCAGGGAAACGACGGACAGGACCCAATACGGGTATTTT. The chain employs TRBV5-8 and TRBJ2-3, with 7 bases matching TRBD1. CDR1 is SGHTS and CDR2 is YDEGEE in the germline V gene. The length of the CDR3 is 15 residues. J lost 14 bases, V lost 5 bases, and 20 bases had no gene match.

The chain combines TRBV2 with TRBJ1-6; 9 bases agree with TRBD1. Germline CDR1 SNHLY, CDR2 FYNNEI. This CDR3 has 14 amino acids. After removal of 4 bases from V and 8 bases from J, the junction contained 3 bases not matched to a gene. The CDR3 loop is CASSVTGGDSPLHF. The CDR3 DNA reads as TGTGCCAGCAGTGTGACAGGGGGTGATTCACCCCTCCACTTT.